This T cell receptor beta chain appears in the sequencing data of a study of T cell repertoires in aging, cancer and after chemotherapy. Study in general: Chronic lymphocytic leukemia patients on fludarabine- or bendamustine-based regimens gave paired samples before and after chemotherapy.

Peripheral blood genomic DNA, not sorted cells or RNA, was the template. Rearranged V-D-J TRB sequences were amplified with a mixed TRB-A/B primer pool. One entry per CDR3 protein results from TCRdb running MiXCR on the multiplex PCR reads. The profile shows about 1,700 distinct CDR3 sequences, approximately 50% of them singletons. Overall study findings and caveats: In each cancer cohort, median generation probability increased across chemotherapy, suggesting thymic output rebounded. No conclusions about immunological memory after chemotherapy can be drawn from the repertoire data. In healthy donors, age-related TCR diversity loss mainly reflected lost richness.

Comments on this clonotype: Antigen specificity is unknown.

Per the germline V gene, CDR1 is MNHEY and CDR2 is SVGEGT. The V gene end was trimmed by 5 bases and the J gene end by 6 bases; junction bases not matched to a gene: 6. This CDR3 has 13 amino acids. Material for sequencing was blood. The source is a human donor with a blood cancer. The J gene is TRBJ2-5, the V gene TRBV6-2 or TRBV6-3, with 7 bases lining up with TRBD2. The CDR3 is CASSPGGGKTQYF. CDR3 DNA sequence: TGTGCCAGCAGTCCGGGAGGAGGGAAGACCCAGTACTTC.